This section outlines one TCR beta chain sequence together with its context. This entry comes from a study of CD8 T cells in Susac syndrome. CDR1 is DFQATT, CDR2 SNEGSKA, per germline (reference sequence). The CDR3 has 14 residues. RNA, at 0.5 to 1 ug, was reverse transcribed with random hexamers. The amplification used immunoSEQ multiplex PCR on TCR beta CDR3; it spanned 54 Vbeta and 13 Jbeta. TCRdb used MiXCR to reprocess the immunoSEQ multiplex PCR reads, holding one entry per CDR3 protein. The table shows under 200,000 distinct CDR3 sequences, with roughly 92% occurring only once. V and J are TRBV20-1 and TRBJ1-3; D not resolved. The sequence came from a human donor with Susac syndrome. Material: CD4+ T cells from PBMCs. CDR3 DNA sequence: TGCAGCGTCAGCCCCGCCAGCGATGGAAACACCATATATTTT. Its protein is CSVSPASDGNTIYF.